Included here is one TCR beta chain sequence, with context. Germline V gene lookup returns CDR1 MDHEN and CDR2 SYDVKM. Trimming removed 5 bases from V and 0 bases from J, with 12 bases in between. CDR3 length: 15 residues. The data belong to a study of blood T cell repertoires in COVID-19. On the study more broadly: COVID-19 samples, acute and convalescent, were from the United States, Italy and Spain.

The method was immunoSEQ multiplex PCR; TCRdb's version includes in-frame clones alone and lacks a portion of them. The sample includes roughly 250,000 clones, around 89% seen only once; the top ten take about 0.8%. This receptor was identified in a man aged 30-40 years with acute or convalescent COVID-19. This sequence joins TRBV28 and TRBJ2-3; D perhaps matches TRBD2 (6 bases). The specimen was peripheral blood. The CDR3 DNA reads TGTGCCAGCAGTCAATCCGGGACTAGCACAGATACGCAGTATTTT. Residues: CASSQSGTSTDTQYF.